This T cell receptor beta chain was recovered during a study of blood T cell repertoires in COVID-19. V was trimmed by 10 bases and J by 3 bases, leaving 10 bases between them. Per the germline V gene, CDR1 is LGHDT and CDR2 is YNNKEL (reference sequence). The CDR3 contains 11 residues. Everyone who took part was roughly 18 to 89 years old, and they came from 20 to 25 US areas. Cohorts were determined from participant-reported clinical history. Recovered status applied to Cohort 3 donors who had two consecutive negative PCRs. It also applied to those with clearance or with symptom resolution. Per the original data handling: Using reference gene primer amplification, nucleated cell counts were estimated. Only in-frame clones appear in the TCRdb table, and some are missing; sequencing was by immunoSEQ multiplex PCR. Clonal size and the V and J genes are those of that table, whereas D and trimming came from the DNA. The repertoire includes about 120,000 clones, roughly 84% of them detected once, and approximately 3.5% sits in the top ten.

Sequencing was done on a sample of PBMCs or T cells enriched from blood (not recorded which). This chain links TRBV3-1 (or the pseudogene TRBV3-2) with TRBJ2-7; D may be TRBD2 (6 bases). The receptor's source is a woman aged 25-40 years who had recovered from COVID-19. The CDR3 is CATSGGYEQYF. DNA for the CDR3: TGTGCCACCTCCGGGGGCTACGAGCAGTACTTC.